A single sample is the source of the 4 T cell receptor beta chains below, sequenced in a study of blood T cell repertoires in COVID-19. Here immunoSEQ multiplex PCR was the method, and the copy in TCRdb shows in-frame clones only, minus some. This table has 220,000 or so clones, just under 90% appearing once. Sequenced: PBMCs or T cells enriched from blood (not recorded which). The receptors come from a man in his forties or fifties who had been exposed to COVID-19.

The chain joins TRBV5-4 to TRBJ1-4; D perhaps matches TRBD1 (6 bases). The CDR3 consists of 16 residues. Trimming removed 4 bases from V and 8 bases from J, with 21 bases in between. CDR1 is SGHNT and CDR2 is YYREEE in the germline V gene (reference sequence). As DNA, the CDR3 is TGTGCCAGCAGCCAGGGAGGGGGACCCCGAGGGGAAAAACTGTTTTTT. Amino acid sequence: CASSQGGGPRGEKLFF.

The chain joins TRBV7-9 to TRBJ1-2, with TRBD1 identical over 9 bases. Germline V gives CDR1 SEHNR, CDR2 FQNEAQ (reference sequence). The CDR3 runs 14 residues. After removal of 6 bases from V and 6 bases from J, the junction contained 8 bases not matched to a gene. The CDR3 bases are TGTGCCAGCAGGGAGACGGGACAGGGACATGGCTACACCTTC. This encodes CASRETGQGHGYTF.

The V call is TRBV7-9, the J call TRBJ1-3; 8 bases map to TRBD1. The CDR3 loop spans 15 amino acids. After removal of 5 bases from V and 4 bases from J, the junction contained 7 bases not matched to a gene. The germline V gene has CDR1 SEHNR and CDR2 FQNEAQ (reference sequence). This chain's CDR3 is CASSTWTGLGNTIYF. In nucleotides, the CDR3 is TGTGCCAGCAGCACATGGACAGGGTTAGGAAACACCATATATTTT.

The chain uses TRBV6-4 and TRBJ2-1; 7 nucleotides align to TRBD2. V was clipped by 8 bases and J by 6 bases; unmatched bases: 7. CDR3 size: 13 residues. CDR1 is MRHNA and CDR2 is SNTAGT in the germline V gene. Here the CDR3 DNA reads TGTGCCAGCTCGGCGGGAGAAGGCAATGAGCAGTTCTTC. It is translated as CASSAGEGNEQFF.